This T cell receptor (beta chain) was sequenced during a study of cytomegalovirus exposure and HLA in healthy donors. Study outcomes and limitations: In vitro confirmation showed a few CMV-associated chains to be CMV antigen specific. The sole available immune exposure information was CMV serostatus. A missense variant in DCLRE1C was later tied to TCR beta V- and J-gene trimming.

CDR1 is MNHEY, CDR2 SVGAGI, per germline. This CDR3 is 14 amino acids long. V lost 4 bases to trimming and J lost 6 bases; unmatched junction nucleotides: 5. Comment on this clone: Its antigen is unidentified.

This PCR relied on a set of 60 Vbeta primers and 13 Jbeta primers. Assay used: immunoSEQ multiplex PCR; TCRdb lists only in-frame clones, some missing. This table has 85,000 to 130,000 clones, about 68% appearing once. Sequencing was performed on PBMCs. The gene calls are TRBV6-5 and TRBJ1-5; 8 nucleotides agree with TRBD1. The clonotype was recovered from a male donor in good health and CMV-seropositive. DNA for the CDR3: TGTGCCAGCAGTTCGGACAGGGTGGGTCAGCCCCAGCATTTT. Translated: CASSSDRVGQPQHF.